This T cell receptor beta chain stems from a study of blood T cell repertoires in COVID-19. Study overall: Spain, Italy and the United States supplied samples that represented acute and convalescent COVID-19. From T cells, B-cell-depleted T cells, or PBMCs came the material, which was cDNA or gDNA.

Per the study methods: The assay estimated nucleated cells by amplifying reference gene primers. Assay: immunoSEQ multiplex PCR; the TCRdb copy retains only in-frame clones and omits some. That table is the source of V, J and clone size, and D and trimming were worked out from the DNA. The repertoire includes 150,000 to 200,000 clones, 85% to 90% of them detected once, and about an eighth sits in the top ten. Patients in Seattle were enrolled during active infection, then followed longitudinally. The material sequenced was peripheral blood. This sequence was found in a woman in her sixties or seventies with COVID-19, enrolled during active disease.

Here the CDR3 DNA reads TGCGCCAGCAGCCAGTGGGCCAGAGATGTAACCGGGGAGCTGTTTTTT. Its translation is CASSQWARDVTGELFF. J is TRBJ2-2 and V is TRBV4-3, with D unclear. V lost 3 bases to trimming and J lost 5 bases, with 16 bases between them. CDR3 size: 16 residues. Germline lookup yields CDR1 LGHNA and CDR2 YSLEER.